This T cell receptor (beta chain) was recorded in a study of patients and donors after allogeneic stem cell transplantation. TCRdb itself ran the RT-PCR reads through MiXCR, one entry per CDR3 protein. The table lists over 150,000 distinct CDR3 sequences, 40% to 45% of them singletons, with about 35% in the top ten. With 9 bases clipped from V and 1 base from J, the junction kept 2 bases outside the gene matches. CDR3 length equals 14 residues. Germline loops: CDR1 KGHDR, CDR2 SFDVKD. The J gene is TRBJ2-2, the V gene TRBV24-1; 9 nucleotides align to TRBD1. The sequenced material came from blood, either unsorted or a sorted T cell fraction (not recorded which). This clonotype was sampled from a human donor who was either an allogeneic HSCT recipient or a stem cell or donor lymphocyte infusion donor (not recorded which). It is not recorded whose cells these are; they may come from a transplant donor. DNA for the CDR3: TGTGCCACCGCGACAGGGGGGAACACCGGGGAGCTGTTTTTT. The encoded protein is CATATGGNTGELFF.